This T cell receptor beta chain derives from a study of blood T cell repertoires in COVID-19. In terms of age and location, participants ranged from about 18 to 89 years and lived in approximately 26 US areas. Participants were placed into cohorts based on the clinical history they reported. Some clones are missing from TCRdb's copy, which holds only in-frame ones; the method was immunoSEQ multiplex PCR. The sample lists 130,000 to 150,000 clones, roughly 90% occurring once. The germline CDR1 and CDR2 sequences are SGHRS and YFSETQ. Unmatched junction bases numbered 16, after V lost 4 bases and J lost 8 bases. The CDR3 sequence is 17 residues long.

This clonotype was sampled from a middle-aged woman who had been exposed to COVID-19. This chain joins TRBV5-1 and TRBJ2-1; 9 bases map to TRBD2. The sample consisted of PBMCs or T cells enriched from blood (not recorded which). The CDR3 reads CASSTPGRGRLADEQFF. CDR3 bases: TGCGCCAGCAGCACCCCCGGACGGGGCAGACTAGCGGATGAGCAGTTCTTC.